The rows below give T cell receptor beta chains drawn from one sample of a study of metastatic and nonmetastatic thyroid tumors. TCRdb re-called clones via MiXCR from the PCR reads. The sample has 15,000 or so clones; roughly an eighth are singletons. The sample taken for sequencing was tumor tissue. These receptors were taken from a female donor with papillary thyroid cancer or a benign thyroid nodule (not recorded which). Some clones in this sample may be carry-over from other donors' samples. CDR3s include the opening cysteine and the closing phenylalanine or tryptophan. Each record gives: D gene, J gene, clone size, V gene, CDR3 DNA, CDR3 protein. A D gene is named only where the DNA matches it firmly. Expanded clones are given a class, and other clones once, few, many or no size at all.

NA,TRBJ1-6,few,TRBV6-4,TGTGCCAGCAGTGACGAAGTAGGGGCCTATAATTCACCCCTCCACTTT,CASSDEVGAYNSPLHF
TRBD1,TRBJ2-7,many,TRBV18,TGTGCCAGCTCACCCGAAAGGGGGCGTGGGTACGAGCAGTACTTC,CASSPERGRGYEQYF
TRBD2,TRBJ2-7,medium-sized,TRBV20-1,TGCAGTGCTAGATTGGCGGGACTAGCGGGGGGGCGGATTTCCGAGCAGTACTTC,CSARLAGLAGGRISEQYF
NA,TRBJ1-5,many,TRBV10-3,TGTGCCATCAGGGCAACGGGGCAGCCCCAGCATTTT,CAIRATGQPQHF
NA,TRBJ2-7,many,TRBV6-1,TGTGCCGCCCGAGGCTCCATCGACGAGCAGTACTTC,CAARGSIDEQYF
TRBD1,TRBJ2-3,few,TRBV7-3,TGTGCCAGCAGCTTAAGACAGGGGCTGGCAGATACGCAGTATTTT,CASSLRQGLADTQYF
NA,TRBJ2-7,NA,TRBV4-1,TGCGCCAGCGCCGCCGGCAGCCCCTACGAGCAGTACTTC,CASAAGSPYEQYF
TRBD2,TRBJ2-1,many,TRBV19,TGTGCCAGTAGTTCGGGACTAGCGGGAGGGCCTAAATACAATGAGCAGTTCTTC,CASSSGLAGGPKYNEQFF
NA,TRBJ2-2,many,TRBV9,TGTGCCAGCAGCACTAGAATATCGACGGGGGAGCTGTTTTTT,CASSTRISTGELFF
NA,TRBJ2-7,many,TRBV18,TGTGCCAGCTCACCAGAATCCGGACCTTACGAGCAGTACTTC,CASSPESGPYEQYF
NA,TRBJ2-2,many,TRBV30,TGTGCCTGGAGTGTGCAGGAGTCCGGGGAGCTGTTTTTT,CAWSVQESGELFF
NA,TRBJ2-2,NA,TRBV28,TGTGCCAGTCTTTACGGGGGGAACACCGGGGAGCTGTTTTTT,CASLYGGNTGELFF
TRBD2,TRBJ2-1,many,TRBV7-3,TGTGCCAGCAGCCTCAGGAGGGCTAGCGGGGGCAATGAGCAGTTCTTC,CASSLRRASGGNEQFF
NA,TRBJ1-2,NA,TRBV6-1,TGTGCCAGCAGGCAGGGTGTGACACTGGAAGGCTACACCTTC,CASRQGVTLEGYTF
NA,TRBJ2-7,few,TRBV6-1,TGTGCCAGCAGGCCGACTCGGGAGCAGTACTTC,CASRPTREQYF
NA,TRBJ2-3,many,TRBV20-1,TGCAGTGCTACGGACTCGCTCACAGATACGCAGTATTTT,CSATDSLTDTQYF
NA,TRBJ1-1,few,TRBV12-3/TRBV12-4,TGTTCCAGCATCCGGACCTCTGGAGCTTTCTTT,CSSIRTSGAFF
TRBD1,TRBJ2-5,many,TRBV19,TGTGCCAGTAGTACCGGACAGGGGGAAGGAGTAGAGACCCAGTACTTC,CASSTGQGEGVETQYF
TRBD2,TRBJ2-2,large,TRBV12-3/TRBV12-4,TGTGCCAGCAGTCGACTAGCGGGGGGGCACACCGGGGAGCTGTTTTTT,CASSRLAGGHTGELFF
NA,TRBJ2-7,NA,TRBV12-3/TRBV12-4,TGTGCCAGCAGCGCGGGACGGGACTACGAGCAGTACTTC,CASSAGRDYEQYF
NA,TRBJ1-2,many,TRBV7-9,TGTGCCAGCAGCCGGGACGGAAACTATGGCTACACCTTC,CASSRDGNYGYTF
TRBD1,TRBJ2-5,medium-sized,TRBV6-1,TGTGCCAGCAGTCTGACCGGGACAGGGGGCCGAGAGACCCAGTACTTC,CASSLTGTGGRETQYF
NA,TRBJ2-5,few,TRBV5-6,TGTGCCAGCAGCTTGCGGCGACTAGGGGGAGAGACCCAGTACTTC,CASSLRRLGGETQYF
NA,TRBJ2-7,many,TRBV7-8,TGTGCCAGCAGCGCCGCGGTGGGTGGGGAAGGCGAGCAGTACTTC,CASSAAVGGEGEQYF
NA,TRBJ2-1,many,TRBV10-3,TGTGCCACCTCCCGGGACCCACAATCGGGTGAGCAGTTCTTC,CATSRDPQSGEQFF
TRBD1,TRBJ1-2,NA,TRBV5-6,TGTGCCAGCAGCTTTTGGACAGGGAATAACTATGGCTACACCTTC,CASSFWTGNNYGYTF
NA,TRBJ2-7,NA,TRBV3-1,TGTACCAGCAGCCAAGATCCGGTCTCCTACGAGCAGTACTTC,CTSSQDPVSYEQYF
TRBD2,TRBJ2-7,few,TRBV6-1,TGTGCCAGCAGCTCTAGCGGCGTTTCCTACGAGCAGTACTTC,CASSSSGVSYEQYF
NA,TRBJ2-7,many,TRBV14,TGTGCCAGCAGCCAAGATGGGTTTCCCCACTTC,CASSQDGFPHF
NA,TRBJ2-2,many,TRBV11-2,TGTGCCAGCAGCTCAGGGGGAGGCACCGGGGAGCTGTTTTTT,CASSSGGGTGELFF
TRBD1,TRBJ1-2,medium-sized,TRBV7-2,TGTGCCAGCAGCTCTTCGGGACAGGGGGACTATGGCTACACCTTC,CASSSSGQGDYGYTF
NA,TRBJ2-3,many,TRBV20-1,TGCAGTGCTAGATCCCAGGGTTCGGGGACAGATACGCAGTATTTT,CSARSQGSGTDTQYF
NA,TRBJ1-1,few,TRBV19,TGTGCCAGTTCTCCAGCGGGGCGACCCACTGAAGCTTTCTTT,CASSPAGRPTEAFF
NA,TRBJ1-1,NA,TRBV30,TGTGCCTGGAGTGTACCAGACCGAAACACTGAAGCTTTCTTT,CAWSVPDRNTEAFF
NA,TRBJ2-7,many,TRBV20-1,TGCAGTGCCGCCCGGACTTCCAGCTCCTACGAGCAGTACTTC,CSAARTSSSYEQYF
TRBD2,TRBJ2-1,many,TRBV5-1,TGCGCCAGCAGCTTGGGACTAGCGGGGAACAATGAGCAGTTCTTC,CASSLGLAGNNEQFF
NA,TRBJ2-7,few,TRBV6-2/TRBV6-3,TGTGCCAGCCTGCGGGGAAGTGGCTACGAGCAGTACTTC,CASLRGSGYEQYF
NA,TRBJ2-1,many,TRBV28,NA,CASSSSWLAAYNEQFF
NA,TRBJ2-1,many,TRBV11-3,TGTGCCAGCAGCTTAGCGGGACTCTACAATGAGCAGTTCTTC,CASSLAGLYNEQFF
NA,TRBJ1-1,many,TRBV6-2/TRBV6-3,TGTGCCAGCAGGGGAAGGATTTCGGGCACTGAAGCTTTCTTT,CASRGRISGTEAFF
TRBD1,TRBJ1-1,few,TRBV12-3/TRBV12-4,TGTGCCAGCAGCCTACAGGGGCCGAACACTGAAGCTTTCTTT,CASSLQGPNTEAFF
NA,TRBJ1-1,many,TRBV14,TGTGCCAGCAGCCAAGGGAGGGGAAACACTGAAGCTTTCTTT,CASSQGRGNTEAFF
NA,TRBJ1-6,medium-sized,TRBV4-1,TGCGCCAGCAGCCCGTTAGCGGGGCCGCCCAATTCACCCCTCCACTTT,CASSPLAGPPNSPLHF
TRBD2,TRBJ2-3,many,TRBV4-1,TGCGCCAGCAGCCTTAACCCTAGCGGGGGGGGAAATACGCAGTATTTT,CASSLNPSGGGNTQYF
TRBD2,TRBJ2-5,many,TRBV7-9,TGTGCCAGCAGCTTAGGGCTAGCGGGAGTGGAGACCCAGTACTTC,CASSLGLAGVETQYF
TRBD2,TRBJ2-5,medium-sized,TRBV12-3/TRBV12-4,TGTGCCAGCAGTTTGAATAGCGGGGGACAGGAGACCCAGTACTTC,CASSLNSGGQETQYF
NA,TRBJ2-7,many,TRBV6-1,TGTGCCAGCAGTCCTTATAGAGGTAGGGCCTACGAGCAGTACTTC,CASSPYRGRAYEQYF
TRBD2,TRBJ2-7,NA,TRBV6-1,TGTGCCAGCAGTTGGGGGACTAGCGCGATCTACGAGCAGTACTTC,CASSWGTSAIYEQYF
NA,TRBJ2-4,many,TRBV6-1,TGTGCCAGCAGTGGGGACATCCTAGCCAAAAACATTCAGTACTTC,CASSGDILAKNIQYF
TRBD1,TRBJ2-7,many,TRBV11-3,TGTGCCAGCAGCTTAGATGACAGGGGACACGAGCAGTACTTC,CASSLDDRGHEQYF
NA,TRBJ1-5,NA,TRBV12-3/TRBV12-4,TGTGCCAGCAGTTTAGCGGTCAGTGATAGCAATCAGCCCCAGCATTTT,CASSLAVSDSNQPQHF
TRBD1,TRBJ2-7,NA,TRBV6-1,TGTGCCAGCGCCCGGGACAGGGAGTACGAGCAGTACTTC,CASARDREYEQYF
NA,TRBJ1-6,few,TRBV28,TGTGCCAGCAGTTCCACCAGTCAGGGTTTCAATAATTCACCCCTCCACTTT,CASSSTSQGFNNSPLHF
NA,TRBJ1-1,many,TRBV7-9,TGTGCCAGCAGCTCCCTGAAGGAAGCTTTCTTT,CASSSLKEAFF
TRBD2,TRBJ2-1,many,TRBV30,TGTGCCTGGAGTGTATTCGGGACTAGCGTGAACAATGAGCAGTTCTTC,CAWSVFGTSVNNEQFF
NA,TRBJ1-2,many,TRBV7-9,TGTGCCAGCAGCTTAGAGAACGGCGCGAGCTACACCTTC,CASSLENGASYTF